The 14 T cell receptor beta chains below all came from one sample that was sequenced in a study of OX40 agonist ivuxolimab in advanced cancers. Produced via immunoSEQ multiplex PCR; TCRdb's table is partial and in-frame only. The sample includes about 46,000 clones, 88% of them seen just once. This material consisted of CD4+ or CD8+ T cells sorted from blood, taken in a trial of the OX40 agonist ivuxolimab. These TCRs come from an adult with an advanced solid tumor such as melanoma, head and neck, liver or kidney cancer.

The chain combines TRBV27 with TRBJ2-7; no reliable D call. Deletions cut 6 bases from V and 5 bases from J, with 23 bases between. CDR1 and CDR2 from the germline V gene are MNHEY and SMNVEV (reference sequence). The CDR3 totals 16 residues. The CDR3: CASRRYGRPGFDEQYF. The CDR3 bases are TGTGCCAGCAGACGTTACGGAAGACCAGGTTTCGACGAGCAGTACTTC.

The V and J genes are TRBV6-5 and TRBJ1-5; 7 bases line up with TRBD1. Germline CDR1 and CDR2: MNHEY and SVGAGI. The CDR3 is made up of 14 amino acids. With 6 bases clipped from V and 2 bases from J, the junction kept 4 bases outside the gene matches. The CDR3 reads CASSRQGGNQPQHF. CDR3 DNA sequence: TGTGCCAGCAGCCGACAGGGAGGCAATCAGCCCCAGCATTTT.

The chain has TRBV10-3 and TRBJ1-2, with D possibly being TRBD1 (5 bases). From germline, CDR1 is ENHRY and CDR2 SYGVKD. Trimming left V 8 bases short and J 0 bases short, with 19 bases between. The CDR3 is 16 residues long. DNA for the CDR3: TGTGCCATCCGGGAGGGCACGCGAGGGGCTAACTATGGCTACACCTTC. As protein: CAIREGTRGANYGYTF.

This chain connects TRBV27 to TRBJ1-6; weak D call: TRBD1 (6 bases). This CDR3 has 15 residues. V lost 6 bases and J 10 bases, leaving 19 bases between the germline ends. CDR1 is MNHEY and CDR2 is SMNVEV in the germline V gene (reference sequence). The CDR3 DNA is TGTGCCAGCAGCCCTTACCGGGAGGGGGGCTCACCCCTCCACTTT. It is translated as CASSPYREGGSPLHF.

This chain links TRBV5-8 with TRBJ1-1; possible D gene TRBD1, 5 bases. Per the germline V gene, CDR1 is SGHTS and CDR2 is YDEGEE. This CDR3 is 14 amino acids long. Trimming took 3 bases from V and 7 from J, leaving 16 bases between them. The CDR3 DNA is TGTGCCAGCAGCTACTTACCGGGACCTGGTGAAGCTTTCTTT. Amino acid sequence: CASSYLPGPGEAFF.

This rearrangement joins TRBV9 to TRBJ2-1, with 11 positions matching TRBD1. The J segment lost 7 bases and the V segment lost 3 bases, leaving 9 bases of the junction unmatched. The CDR3 sequence is 16 residues long. Germline values: CDR1 SGDLS, CDR2 YYNGEE. The CDR3 coding sequence is TGTGCCAGCAGCGAGAGGGGGACAGGGGGTACAAATGAGCAGTTCTTC. It yields the protein CASSERGTGGTNEQFF.

This clone is a singleton in its sample. This rearrangement joins TRBV10-1 to TRBJ1-2; 12 bases are shared with TRBD1. This CDR3 region has 15 residues. V lost 10 bases to trimming and J lost 5 bases; unmatched junction nucleotides: 11. CDR1 WNHNN and CDR2 SYGVQD come from the germline V gene (reference sequence). The CDR3 region is CATSRRDRGLYGYTF. DNA for the CDR3: TGCGCCACTTCAAGGCGGGACAGGGGGCTGTATGGCTACACCTTC.

The J gene is TRBJ2-5, the V gene TRBV10-3; D may be TRBD1 or TRBD2 (5 bases each). Germline CDR1 is ENHRY and CDR2 is SYGVKD. This CDR3 region has 14 residues. Trimming pared 2 bases from V and 0 bases from J, leaving 7 bases between. CDR3 region: CAISERDDQETQYF. CDR3 sequence (DNA): TGTGCCATCAGTGAGCGGGACGACCAAGAGACCCAGTACTTC.

The chain has TRBV5-1 and TRBJ2-2, with 8 nucleotides matching TRBD1. Looked up from germline, CDR1 is SGHRS and CDR2 is YFSETQ. The CDR3 spans 15 residues. V lost 4 bases to trimming and J lost 4 bases; unmatched junction nucleotides: 6. CDR3 amino acids: CASSDRDRRTGELFF. For the CDR3, the DNA is TGCGCCAGCAGCGATCGGGACAGGCGCACCGGGGAGCTGTTTTTT.

The rearrangement joins TRBV5-1 to TRBJ2-3; tentative D call: TRBD2 (7 bases). V was pared by 4 bases and J by 10 bases, with 19 bases between. The length of the CDR3 is 14 residues. Germline V gene sequence: CDR1 SGHRS, CDR2 YFSETQ. The CDR3 nucleotides read TGCGCCAGCAGCACCACGGGGAGGGGGGAGGCGCAGTATTTT. This gives the protein CASSTTGRGEAQYF. The variable domain in full, completed from reference TRBV5-1 and TRBJ2-3, reads KAGVTQTPRYLIKTRGQQVTLSCSPISGHRSVSWYQQTPGQGLQFLFEYFSETQRNKGNFPGRFSGRQFSNSRSEMNVSTLELGDSALYLCASSTTGRGEAQYFGPGTRLTVL.

V gene TRBV4-3 combines with J gene TRBJ2-1; D call uncertain. Germline lookup yields CDR1 LGHNA and CDR2 YSLEER. This CDR3 is 12 amino acids long. V was trimmed by 3 bases and J by 7 bases, leaving 7 bases between them. CDR3 protein: CASSHLGNEQFF. CDR3 bases: TGCGCCAGCAGCCACCTAGGTAATGAGCAGTTCTTC.

This clone is a singleton in its sample. The chain uses TRBV27 and TRBJ1-5; D uncertain. The CDR3 runs to 14 residues. V was cut by 3 bases and J by 3 bases, with 9 bases left in between. Germline loops: CDR1 MNHEY, CDR2 SMNVEV (reference sequence). As DNA, the CDR3 is TGTGCCAGCAGTTTCTGGGGAAACAATCAGCCCCAGCATTTT. It codes for CASSFWGNNQPQHF.

The chain joins TRBV7-8 to TRBJ2-5; TRBD1 matches at 11 bases. J lost 4 bases, V lost 8 bases, and 9 bases had no gene match. The CDR3 contains 15 residues. Per germline, CDR1 SGHVS and CDR2 FQNEAQ. CDR3 protein: CASRRTGGIVETQYF. CDR3 nucleotide sequence: TGTGCCAGCCGGCGGACAGGGGGCATTGTAGAGACCCAGTACTTC.

V and J are TRBV27 and TRBJ2-1; 7 nucleotides match TRBD1. This CDR3 contains 15 residues. Germline V CDR1 and CDR2: MNHEY, SMNVEV (reference sequence). Trimming cost V 8 bases and J 8 bases; bases outside gene matches: 15. CDR3 sequence reads: CASYHRQGVTYEQFF. The CDR3 region has the DNA TGTGCCAGCTACCACCGACAGGGCGTTACGTATGAGCAGTTCTTC.